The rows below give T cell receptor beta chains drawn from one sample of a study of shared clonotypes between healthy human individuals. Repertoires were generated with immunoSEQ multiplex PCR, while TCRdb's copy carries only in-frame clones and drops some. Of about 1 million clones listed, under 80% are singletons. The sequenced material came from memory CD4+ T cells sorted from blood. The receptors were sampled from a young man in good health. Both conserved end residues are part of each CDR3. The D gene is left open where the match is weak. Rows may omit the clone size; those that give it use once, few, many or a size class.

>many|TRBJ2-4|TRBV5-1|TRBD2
CASSLTASGKNIQYF
TGCGCCAGCAGCTTAACCGCTAGCGGCAAAAACATTCAGTACTTC
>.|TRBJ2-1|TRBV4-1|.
CASSQDTLVPPQFF
TGCGCCAGCAGCCAAGATACACTAGTCCCTCCGCAGTTCTTC
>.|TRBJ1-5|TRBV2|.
CASSDSQPQHF
TGTGCCAGCAGTGATAGTCAGCCCCAGCATTTT
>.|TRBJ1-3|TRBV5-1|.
CASSLEGGARNTIYF
TGCGCCAGCAGCTTGGAAGGGGGGGCGAGAAACACCATATATTTT
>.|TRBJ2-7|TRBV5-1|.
CASSLAPQDRQQYF
TGCGCCAGCAGCTTGGCCCCACAGGACCGTCAGCAGTACTTC
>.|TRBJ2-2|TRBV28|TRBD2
CASSLEGLAANTGELFF
TGTGCCAGCAGCTTGGAAGGACTAGCGGCAAACACCGGGGAGCTGTTTTTT
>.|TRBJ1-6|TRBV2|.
CASSLVVAPLHF
TGTGCCAGCAGCCTAGTCGTGGCACCCCTCCACTTT
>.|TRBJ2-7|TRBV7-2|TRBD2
CASILRAPTSGSVYEQYF
TGTGCCAGCATTCTCCGCGCGCCCACTAGCGGGAGTGTCTACGAGCAGTACTTC
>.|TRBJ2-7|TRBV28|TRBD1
CASSPGDRSSYEQYF
TGTGCCAGCAGTCCGGGGGACAGGAGCTCCTACGAGCAGTACTTC
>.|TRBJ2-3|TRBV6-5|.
CASGAGTDTQYF
TGTGCCAGCGGGGCGGGAACAGATACGCAGTATTTT
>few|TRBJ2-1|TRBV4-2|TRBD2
CASSQAGGTYNEQFF
TGTGCCAGCAGCCAAGCGGGGGGGACTTACAATGAGCAGTTCTTC
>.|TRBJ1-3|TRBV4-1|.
CASSQDLSGFRLYF
TGCGCCAGCAGCCAAGATCTGAGCGGGTTCAGGTTATATTTT
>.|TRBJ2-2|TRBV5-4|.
CASSLGAEVAGELFF
TGTGCCAGCAGCTTGGGAGCAGAGGTAGCCGGGGAGCTGTTTTTT
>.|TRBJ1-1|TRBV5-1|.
CASIGLFGTEAFF
TGCGCCAGCATAGGTTTATTTGGCACTGAAGCTTTCTTT
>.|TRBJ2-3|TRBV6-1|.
CASRLTGADTQYF
TGTGCCAGCCGGCTAACGGGGGCAGATACGCAGTATTTT
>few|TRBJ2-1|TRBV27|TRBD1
CASNVNRGWGEQFF
TGTGCCAGCAATGTGAACAGGGGTTGGGGGGAGCAGTTCTTC